The clone carrying this T cell receptor beta chain has only a few counts. Its antigen is not identified. Germline CDR1 reads MGHDK; CDR2 reads SYGVNS. The CDR3 has 15 residues. V lost 4 bases and J lost 0, with 13 bases in between. The sample originates from a study of beta chain features in type 1 diabetes. The isolated RNA, all of it, was reverse transcribed, so expressed TCRB transcripts were what got sequenced. Sequencing was performed with immunoSEQ multiplex PCR; in TCRdb, only in-frame clones are kept and a portion is missing. The data hold a few hundred thousand clones, with roughly 9.8% observed a single time. Overall study results and limits: Because the template was cDNA, high-expressing cells might be over-represented. Shorter TCRB CDR3s, moderately but significantly so, were found in Type 1 diabetes patients in all four CD4+ subsets.

Via the markers CD45RO/CCR7/CD25/CD127/CD95/CD27, stem cell-like memory, regulatory, central memory and naive CD4+ cells were sorted. The sample comprised central memory CD4+ T cells from blood. The clonotype was recovered from a man aged 25 to 45 with type 1 diabetes. The genes are TRBV25-1 and TRBJ2-7, with D unresolved. The CDR3 bases are TGTGCCAGCAGTGTCAGGACGCTTGACTCCTACGAGCAGTACTTC. Protein sequence: CASSVRTLDSYEQYF.